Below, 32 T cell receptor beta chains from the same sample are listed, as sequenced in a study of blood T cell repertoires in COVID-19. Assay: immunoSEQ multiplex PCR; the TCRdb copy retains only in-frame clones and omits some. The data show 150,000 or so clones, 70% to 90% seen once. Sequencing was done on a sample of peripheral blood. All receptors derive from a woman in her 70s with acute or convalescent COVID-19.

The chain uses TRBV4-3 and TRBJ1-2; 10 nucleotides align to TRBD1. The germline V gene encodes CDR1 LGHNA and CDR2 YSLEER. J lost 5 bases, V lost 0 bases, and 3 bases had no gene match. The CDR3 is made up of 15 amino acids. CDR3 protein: CASSQETGGPYGYTF. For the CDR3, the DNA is TGCGCCAGCAGCCAAGAGACAGGGGGCCCTTATGGCTACACCTTC.

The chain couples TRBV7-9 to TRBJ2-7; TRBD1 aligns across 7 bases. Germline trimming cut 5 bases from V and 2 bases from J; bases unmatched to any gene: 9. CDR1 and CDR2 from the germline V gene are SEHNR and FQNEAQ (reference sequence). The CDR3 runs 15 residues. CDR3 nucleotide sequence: TGTGCCAGCAGCGAGGGGGCTCCAGGGGCCTACGAGCAGTACTTC. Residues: CASSEGAPGAYEQYF.

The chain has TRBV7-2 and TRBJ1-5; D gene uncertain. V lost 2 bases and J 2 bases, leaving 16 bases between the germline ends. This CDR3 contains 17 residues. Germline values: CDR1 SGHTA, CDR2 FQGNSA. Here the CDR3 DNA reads TGTGCCAGCAGCTTATACGGTATGAGTTCGGGCAATCAGCCCCAGCATTTT. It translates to CASSLYGMSSGNQPQHF.

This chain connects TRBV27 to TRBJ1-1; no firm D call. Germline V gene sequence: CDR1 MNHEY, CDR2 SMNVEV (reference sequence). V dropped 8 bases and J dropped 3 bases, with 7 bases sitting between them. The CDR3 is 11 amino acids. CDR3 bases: TGTGCCAGCCGAGGGTACACTGAAGCTTTCTTT. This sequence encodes CASRGYTEAFF.

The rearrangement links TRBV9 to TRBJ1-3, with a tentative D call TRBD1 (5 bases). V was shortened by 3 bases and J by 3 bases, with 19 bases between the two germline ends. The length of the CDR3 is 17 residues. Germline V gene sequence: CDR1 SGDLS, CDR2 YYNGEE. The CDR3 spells CASSAEVGGSFGNTIYF. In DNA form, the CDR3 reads TGTGCCAGCAGCGCCGAGGTGGGGGGATCCTTTGGAAACACCATATATTTT.

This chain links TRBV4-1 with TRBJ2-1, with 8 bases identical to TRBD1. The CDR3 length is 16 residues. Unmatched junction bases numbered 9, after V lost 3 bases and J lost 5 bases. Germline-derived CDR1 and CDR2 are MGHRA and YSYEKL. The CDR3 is CASSHLQGVDDNEQFF. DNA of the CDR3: TGCGCCAGCAGCCACCTACAGGGGGTCGATGACAATGAGCAGTTCTTC.

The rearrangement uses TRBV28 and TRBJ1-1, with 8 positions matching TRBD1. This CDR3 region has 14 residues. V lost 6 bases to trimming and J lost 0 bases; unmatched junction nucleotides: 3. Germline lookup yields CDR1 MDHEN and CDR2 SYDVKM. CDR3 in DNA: TGTGCCAGCAGAGACAGGGGACTGAACACTGAAGCTTTCTTT. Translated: CASRDRGLNTEAFF.

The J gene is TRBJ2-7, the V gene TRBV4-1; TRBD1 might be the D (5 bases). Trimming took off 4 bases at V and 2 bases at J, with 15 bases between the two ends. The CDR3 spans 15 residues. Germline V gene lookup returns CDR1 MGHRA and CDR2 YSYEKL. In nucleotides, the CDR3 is TGCGCCAGCAGCCCGACGACGACAGTTACCTACGAGCAGTACTTC. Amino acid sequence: CASSPTTTVTYEQYF.

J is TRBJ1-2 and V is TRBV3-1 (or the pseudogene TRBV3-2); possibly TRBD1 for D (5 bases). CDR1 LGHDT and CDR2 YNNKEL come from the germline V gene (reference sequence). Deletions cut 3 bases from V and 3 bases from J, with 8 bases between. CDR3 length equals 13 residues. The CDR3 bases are TGTGCCAGCAGCCACAGGGTCGACTATGGCTACACCTTC. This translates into CASSHRVDYGYTF.

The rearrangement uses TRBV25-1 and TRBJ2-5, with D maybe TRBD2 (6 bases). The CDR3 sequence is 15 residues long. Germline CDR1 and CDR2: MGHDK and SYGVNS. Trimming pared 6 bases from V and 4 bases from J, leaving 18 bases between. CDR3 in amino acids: CASSGVGVGGETQYF. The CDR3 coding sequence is TGTGCCAGCAGCGGAGTAGGGGTGGGGGGAGAGACCCAGTACTTC.

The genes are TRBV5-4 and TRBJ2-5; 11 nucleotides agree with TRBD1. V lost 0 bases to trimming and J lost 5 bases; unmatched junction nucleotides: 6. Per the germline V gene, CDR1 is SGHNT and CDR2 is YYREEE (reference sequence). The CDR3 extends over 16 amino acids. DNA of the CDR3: TGTGCCAGCAGCTTGGAACGGACAGGGGGCTGGGAGACCCAGTACTTC. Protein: CASSLERTGGWETQYF.

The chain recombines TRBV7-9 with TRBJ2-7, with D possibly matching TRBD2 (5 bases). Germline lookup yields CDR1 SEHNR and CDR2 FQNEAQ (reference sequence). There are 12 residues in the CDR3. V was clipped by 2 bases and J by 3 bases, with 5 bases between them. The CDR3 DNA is TGTGCCAGCAGCTTAACTAGCTACGAGCAGTACTTC. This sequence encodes CASSLTSYEQYF.

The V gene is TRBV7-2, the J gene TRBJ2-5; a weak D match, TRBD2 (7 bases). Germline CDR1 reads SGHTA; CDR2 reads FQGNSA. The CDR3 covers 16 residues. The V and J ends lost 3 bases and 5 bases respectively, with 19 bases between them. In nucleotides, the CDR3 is TGTGCCAGCAGCTTGAGAGGCGGGAGAGGGGGGGAGACCCAGTACTTC. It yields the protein CASSLRGGRGGETQYF.

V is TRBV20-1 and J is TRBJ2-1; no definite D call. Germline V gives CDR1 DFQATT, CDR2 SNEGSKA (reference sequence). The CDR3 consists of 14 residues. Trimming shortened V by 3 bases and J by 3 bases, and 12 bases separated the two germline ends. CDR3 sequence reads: CSASRLEDYNEQFF. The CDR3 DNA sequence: TGCAGTGCTAGTCGGCTAGAGGACTACAATGAGCAGTTCTTC.

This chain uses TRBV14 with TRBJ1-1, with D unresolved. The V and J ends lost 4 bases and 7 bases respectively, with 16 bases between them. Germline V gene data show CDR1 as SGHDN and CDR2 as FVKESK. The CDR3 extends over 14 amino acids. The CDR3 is CASSPTTRRDEAFF. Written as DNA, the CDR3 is TGTGCCAGCAGCCCAACGACTCGGAGGGATGAAGCTTTCTTT.

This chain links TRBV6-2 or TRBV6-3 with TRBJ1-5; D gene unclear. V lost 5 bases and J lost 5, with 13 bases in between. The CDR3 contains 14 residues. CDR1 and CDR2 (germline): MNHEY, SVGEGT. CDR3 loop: CASSPAQRDQPQHF. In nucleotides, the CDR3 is TGTGCCAGCAGTCCGGCCCAGCGTGATCAGCCCCAGCATTTT.

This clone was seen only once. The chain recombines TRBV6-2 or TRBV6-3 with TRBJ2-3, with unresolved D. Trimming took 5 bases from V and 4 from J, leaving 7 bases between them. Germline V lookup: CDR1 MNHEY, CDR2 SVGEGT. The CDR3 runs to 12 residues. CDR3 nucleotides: TGTGCCAGCAGTCAGACTGCAGATACGCAGTATTTT. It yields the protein CASSQTADTQYF.

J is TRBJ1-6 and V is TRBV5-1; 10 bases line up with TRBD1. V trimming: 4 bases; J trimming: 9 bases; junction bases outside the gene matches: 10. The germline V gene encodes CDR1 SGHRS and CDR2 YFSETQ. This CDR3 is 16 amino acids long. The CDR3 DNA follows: TGCGCCAGCAGCCCAGCGGGACAGGGGAGAGGTTCACCCCTCCACTTT. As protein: CASSPAGQGRGSPLHF.

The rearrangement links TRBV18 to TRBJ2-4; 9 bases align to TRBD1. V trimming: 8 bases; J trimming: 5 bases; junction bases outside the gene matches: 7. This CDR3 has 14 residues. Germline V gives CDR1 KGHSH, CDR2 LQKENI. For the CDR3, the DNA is TGTGCCAGCCTAAGGGACAGGGAGGAAAACATTCAGTACTTC. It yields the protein CASLRDREENIQYF. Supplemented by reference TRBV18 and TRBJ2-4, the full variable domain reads NAGVMQNPRHLVRRRGQEARLRCSPMKGHSHVYWYRQLPEEGLKFMVYLQKENIIDESGMPKERFSAEFPKEGPSILRIQQVVRGDSAAYFCASLRDREENIQYFGAGTRLSVL.

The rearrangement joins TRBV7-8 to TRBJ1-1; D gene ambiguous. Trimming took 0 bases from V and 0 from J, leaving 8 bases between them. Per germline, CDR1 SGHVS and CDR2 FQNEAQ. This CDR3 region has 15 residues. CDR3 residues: CASSLAPTLNTEAFF. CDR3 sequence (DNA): TGTGCCAGCAGCTTAGCGCCCACTTTGAACACTGAAGCTTTCTTT.

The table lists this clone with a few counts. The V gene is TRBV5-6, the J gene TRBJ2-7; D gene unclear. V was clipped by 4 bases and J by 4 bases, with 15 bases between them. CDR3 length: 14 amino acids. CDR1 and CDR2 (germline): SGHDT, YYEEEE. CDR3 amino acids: CASSTGLGPYEQYF. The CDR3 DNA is TGTGCCAGCAGCACGGGTCTAGGTCCATACGAGCAGTACTTC.

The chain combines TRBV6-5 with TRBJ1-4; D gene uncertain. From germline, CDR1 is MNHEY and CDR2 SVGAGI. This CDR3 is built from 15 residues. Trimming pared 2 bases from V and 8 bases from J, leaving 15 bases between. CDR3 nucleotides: TGTGCCAGCAGTTACCCCCGGGGATTTGACGAAAAACTGTTTTTT. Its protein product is CASSYPRGFDEKLFF.

The CDR3 loop reads CASSSTGPYEQYF. The CDR3 DNA follows: TGCGCCAGCAGCTCTACAGGGCCCTACGAGCAGTACTTC. The J gene is TRBJ2-7, the V gene TRBV5-1, with D perhaps matching TRBD1 (6 bases). Germline CDR1 SGHRS, CDR2 YFSETQ. Trimming left V 3 bases short and J 2 bases short, with 9 bases between. The CDR3 totals 13 residues.

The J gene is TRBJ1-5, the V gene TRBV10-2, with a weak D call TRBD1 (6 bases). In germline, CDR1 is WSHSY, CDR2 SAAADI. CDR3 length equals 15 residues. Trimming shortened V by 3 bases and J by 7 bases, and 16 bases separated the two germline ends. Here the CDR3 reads CASSEPRGRVQPQHF. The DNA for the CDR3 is TGCGCCAGCAGTGAACCCAGGGGAAGGGTACAGCCCCAGCATTTT.

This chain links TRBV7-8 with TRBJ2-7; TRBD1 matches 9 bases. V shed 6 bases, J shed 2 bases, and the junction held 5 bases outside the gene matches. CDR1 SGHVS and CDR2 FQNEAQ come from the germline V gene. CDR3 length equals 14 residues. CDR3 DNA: TGTGCCAGCAGACCTAGACAGGGGGCCTACGAGCAGTACTTC. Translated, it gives CASRPRQGAYEQYF.

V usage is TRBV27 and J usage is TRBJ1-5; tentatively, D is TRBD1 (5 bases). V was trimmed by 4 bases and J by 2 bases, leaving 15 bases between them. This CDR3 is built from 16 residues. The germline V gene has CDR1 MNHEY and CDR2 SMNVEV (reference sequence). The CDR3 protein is CASSSSGPWGNQPQHF. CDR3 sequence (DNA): TGTGCCAGCAGTTCTTCAGGGCCATGGGGCAATCAGCCCCAGCATTTT.

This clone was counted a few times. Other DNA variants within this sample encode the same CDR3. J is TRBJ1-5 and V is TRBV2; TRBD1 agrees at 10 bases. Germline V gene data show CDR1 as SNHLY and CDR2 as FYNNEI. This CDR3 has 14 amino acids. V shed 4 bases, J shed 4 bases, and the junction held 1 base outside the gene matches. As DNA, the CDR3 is TGTGCCAGCAGTGGGACAGGGGGAAATCAGCCCCAGCATTTT. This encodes CASSGTGGNQPQHF. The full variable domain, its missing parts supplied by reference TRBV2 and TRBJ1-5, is EPEVTQTPSHQVTQMGQEVILRCVPISNHLYFYWYRQILGQKVEFLVSFYNNEISEKSEIFDDQFSVERPDGSNFTLKIRSTKLEDSAMYFCASSGTGGNQPQHFGDGTRLSIL.

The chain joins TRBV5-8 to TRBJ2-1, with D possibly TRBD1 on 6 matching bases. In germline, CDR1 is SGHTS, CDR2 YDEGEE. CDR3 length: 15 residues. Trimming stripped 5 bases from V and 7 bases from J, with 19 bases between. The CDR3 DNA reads TGTGCCAGCAGTTTCGACAGGCAAGGGCGGAATGAGCAGTTCTTC. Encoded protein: CASSFDRQGRNEQFF.

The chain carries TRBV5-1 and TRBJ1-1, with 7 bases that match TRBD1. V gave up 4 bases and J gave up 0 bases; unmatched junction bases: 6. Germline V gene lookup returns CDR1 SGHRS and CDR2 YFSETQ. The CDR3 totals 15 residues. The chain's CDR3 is CASSGRTGMNTEAFF. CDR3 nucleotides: TGCGCCAGCAGCGGTCGGACAGGTATGAACACTGAAGCTTTCTTT.

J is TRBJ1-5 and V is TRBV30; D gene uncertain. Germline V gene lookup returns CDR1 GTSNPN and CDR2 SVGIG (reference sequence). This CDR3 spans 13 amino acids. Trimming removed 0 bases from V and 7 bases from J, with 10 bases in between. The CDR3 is CAWSVRRWQPQHF. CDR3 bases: TGTGCCTGGAGTGTTCGGCGGTGGCAGCCCCAGCATTTT. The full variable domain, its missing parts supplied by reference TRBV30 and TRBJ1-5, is SQTIHQWPATLVQPVGSPLSLECTVEGTSNPNLYWYRQAAGRGLQLLFYSVGIGQISSEVPQNLSASRPQDRQFILSSKKLLLSDSGFYLCAWSVRRWQPQHFGDGTRLSIL.

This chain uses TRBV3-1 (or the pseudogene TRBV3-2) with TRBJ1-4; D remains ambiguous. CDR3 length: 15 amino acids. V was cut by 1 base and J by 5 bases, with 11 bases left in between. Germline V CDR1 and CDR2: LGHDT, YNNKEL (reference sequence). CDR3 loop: CASSQGAGLNEKLFF. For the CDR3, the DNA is TGTGCCAGCAGCCAAGGGGCCGGATTGAATGAAAAACTGTTTTTT.

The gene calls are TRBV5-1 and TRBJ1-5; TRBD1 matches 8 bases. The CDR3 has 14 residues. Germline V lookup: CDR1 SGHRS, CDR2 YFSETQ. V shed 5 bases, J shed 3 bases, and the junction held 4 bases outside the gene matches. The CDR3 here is CASSLTGDNQPQHF. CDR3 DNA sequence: TGCGCCAGCAGTCTGACAGGGGACAATCAGCCCCAGCATTTT. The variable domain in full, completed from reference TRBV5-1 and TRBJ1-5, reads KAGVTQTPRYLIKTRGQQVTLSCSPISGHRSVSWYQQTPGQGLQFLFEYFSETQRNKGNFPGRFSGRQFSNSRSEMNVSTLELGDSALYLCASSLTGDNQPQHFGDGTRLSIL.